What follows are 18 T cell receptor beta chains derived from one specimen sequenced in a study of OX40 agonist ivuxolimab in advanced cancers. Produced via immunoSEQ multiplex PCR; TCRdb's table is partial and in-frame only. Here the sample spans tens of thousands of clones, 88% being singletons. This sample comprised CD4+ or CD8+ T cells sorted from blood, obtained in a trial of the OX40 agonist ivuxolimab. The source is an adult with an advanced solid tumor such as melanoma, head and neck, liver or kidney cancer.

The chain has TRBV2 and TRBJ2-6; D is ambiguous. Germline V gene lookup returns CDR1 SNHLY and CDR2 FYNNEI. The CDR3 loop spans 13 amino acids. V was clipped by 6 bases and J by 2 bases, with 5 bases between them. The CDR3 coding sequence is TGTGCCAGCAGGGGCGCTGGGGCCAACGTCCTGACTTTC. This codes for CASRGAGANVLTF.

The gene calls are TRBV4-1 and TRBJ1-4, with D hard to call. Trimming removed 0 bases from V and 0 bases from J, with 8 bases in between. Germline CDR1 reads MGHRA; CDR2 reads YSYEKL. The CDR3 extends over 16 amino acids. The CDR3 protein is CASSQDAGPTNEKLFF. CDR3 nucleotide sequence: TGCGCCAGCAGCCAAGATGCGGGCCCAACTAATGAAAAACTGTTTTTT.

The chain couples TRBV6-5 to TRBJ2-1, with TRBD1 as a possible D gene (5 bases). V lost 0 bases to trimming and J lost 10 bases, with 10 bases between them. CDR1 and CDR2 (germline): MNHEY, SVGAGI. The CDR3 totals 13 residues. CDR3 loop: CASSYSITGEQFF. The CDR3 DNA is TGTGCCAGCAGTTACTCAATAACAGGAGAGCAGTTCTTC.

This chain links TRBV5-1 with TRBJ1-1, with TRBD1 as a possible D gene (5 bases). V lost 0 bases and J 1 base, leaving 10 bases between the germline ends. CDR3 size: 15 residues. CDR1 and CDR2 (germline): SGHRS, YFSETQ. The CDR3 loop is CASSLAGGWNTEAFF. CDR3 bases: TGCGCCAGCAGCTTGGCCGGGGGGTGGAACACTGAAGCTTTCTTT.

The chain links TRBV19 to TRBJ1-5; tentatively, D is TRBD1 (5 bases). CDR1 and CDR2 (germline): LNHDA, SQIVND (reference sequence). This CDR3 region has 13 residues. Trimming cost V 6 bases and J 7 bases, with 13 bases left between them. CDR3: CASRPRGRQPQHF. CDR3 nucleotides: TGTGCCAGTAGGCCCCGGGGCCGCCAGCCCCAGCATTTT. Filled out from reference TRBV19 and TRBJ1-5, the complete variable domain reads DGGITQSPKYLFRKEGQNVTLSCEQNLNHDAMYWYRQDPGQGLRLIYYSQIVNDFQKGDIAEGYSVSREKKESFPLTVTSAQKNPTAFYLCASRPRGRQPQHFGDGTRLSIL.

The chain couples TRBV5-4 to TRBJ1-2, with TRBD1 matching over 7 bases. The CDR3 is made up of 15 amino acids. V dropped 0 bases and J dropped 6; count of bases not matched to a gene: 8. Germline V CDR1 and CDR2: SGHNT, YYREEE (reference sequence). The CDR3 region has the DNA TGTGCCAGCAGCTTGGATCCGGACAGGTTCAATGGCTACACCTTC. Amino acid sequence: CASSLDPDRFNGYTF.

The J gene is TRBJ2-1, the V gene TRBV7-3; either TRBD1 or TRBD2 may supply D (5 bases each). Germline-derived CDR1 and CDR2 are SGHTA and FQGTGA. There are 13 residues in the CDR3. The V and J ends lost 4 bases and 9 bases respectively, with 13 bases between them. As DNA, the CDR3 is TGTGCCAGCAGCTCCTATGGGGGTCGTGAGCAGTTCTTC. Its protein product is CASSSYGGREQFF.

The chain recombines TRBV5-1 with TRBJ1-1, with 9 positions matching TRBD1. The CDR3 length is 16 residues. Germline lookup yields CDR1 SGHRS and CDR2 YFSETQ. V dropped 3 bases and J dropped 3; count of bases not matched to a gene: 9. The CDR3 sequence is CASSSGTGIRYTEAFF. CDR3 nucleotides: TGCGCCAGCAGCTCCGGGACAGGGATCCGGTACACTGAAGCTTTCTTT.

With regard to this clone: Additional DNA sequences in this sample encode the identical CDR3. The chain carries TRBV29-1 and TRBJ2-5; 7 bases agree with TRBD1. Trimming at V came to 4 bases and at J to 5 bases, leaving 4 bases not matched to a gene. The germline gives CDR1 SQVTM, CDR2 ANQGSEA. The CDR3 sequence is 12 residues long. The CDR3 protein is CSVGQGKETQYF. The CDR3 DNA is TGCAGCGTTGGACAGGGAAAGGAGACCCAGTACTTC.

The rearrangement uses TRBV9 and TRBJ2-7, with no clear D. The CDR3 has 14 amino acids. The ends were cut back, 1 base at V and 2 bases at J, with 10 bases in the middle. Germline lookup yields CDR1 SGDLS and CDR2 YYNGEE. Written as DNA, the CDR3 is TGTGCCAGCAGCGTACAAGGCGGACCCTACGAGCAGTACTTC. As protein: CASSVQGGPYEQYF.

J is TRBJ2-7 and V is TRBV6-6; 7 nucleotides agree with TRBD1. Trimming took 6 bases from V and 2 from J; bases not matched to a gene: 1. The CDR3 is 12 amino acids. CDR1 MNHNY and CDR2 SVGAGI come from the germline V gene (reference sequence). The CDR3 sequence: CASSQGAYEQYF. DNA of the CDR3: TGTGCCAGCAGCCAGGGGGCCTACGAGCAGTACTTC.

The CDR3 DNA reads TGTGCCAGCAGCTCCACCTTGGGAGGGCGCGAGCAGTACTTC. This gives the protein CASSSTLGGREQYF. The chain joins TRBV11-2 to TRBJ2-7; the match to TRBD2 covers 7 bases. V was clipped by 4 bases and J by 6 bases; unmatched bases: 9. Germline V CDR1 and CDR2: SGHAT, FQNNGV. The CDR3 loop spans 14 amino acids.

In its sample, this clone was seen once. The gene calls are TRBV15 and TRBJ2-3; D gene uncertain. Germline values: CDR1 LNHNV, CDR2 YYDKDF (reference sequence). The germline V and J ends were trimmed by 0 bases and 1 base, with 8 bases remaining between them. This CDR3 comprises 15 residues. CDR3 nucleotide sequence: TGTGCCACCAGCAGAGATCGTTTGCGCACAGATACGCAGTATTTT. Protein: CATSRDRLRTDTQYF. The complete variable domain, with remaining parts taken from reference TRBV15 and TRBJ2-3, reads DAMVIQNPRYQVTQFGKPVTLSCSQTLNHNVMYWYQQKSSQAPKLLFHYYDKDFNNEADTPDNFQSRRPNTSFCFLDIRSPGLGDTAMYLCATSRDRLRTDTQYFGPGTRLTVL.

The chain uses TRBV14 and TRBJ1-1; D gene ambiguous. This CDR3 region has 13 residues. Trimming shortened V by 1 base and J by 2 bases, and 5 bases separated the two germline ends. CDR1 and CDR2 (germline): SGHDN, FVKESK. The CDR3 is CASSQGENTEAFF. The CDR3 DNA reads as TGTGCCAGCAGCCAAGGGGAAAACACTGAAGCTTTCTTT.

This rearrangement joins TRBV4-1 to TRBJ2-1, with 7 bases fitting TRBD2. V trimming: 0 bases; J trimming: 0 bases; junction bases outside the gene matches: 8. This CDR3 is 18 amino acids long. In germline, CDR1 is MGHRA, CDR2 YSYEKL. The CDR3 nucleotides read TGCGCCAGCAGCCAAGATTTTGCGGGAGTGGGCTCCTACAATGAGCAGTTCTTC. This codes for CASSQDFAGVGSYNEQFF.

The rearrangement links TRBV4-2 to TRBJ2-1; TRBD2 aligns across 13 bases. The V gene end was trimmed by 2 bases and the J gene end by 9 bases; junction bases not matched to a gene: 4. The CDR3 loop spans 15 amino acids. Germline loops: CDR1 LGHNA, CDR2 YNFKEQ. DNA of the CDR3: TGTGCCAGCAGCCAACCGGGACTAGCGGGGTTTGAGCAGTTCTTC. Amino acid sequence: CASSQPGLAGFEQFF.

The rearrangement uses TRBV7-3 and TRBJ2-5; D unclear. The CDR3 has 15 residues. Germline V gene data show CDR1 as SGHTA and CDR2 as FQGTGA. V shed 1 base and J shed 1 base, with 10 bases lying between them. CDR3 coding DNA: TGTGCCAGCAGCTTAAGGGCAGAAAGCCAAGAGACCCAGTACTTC. Translation gives CASSLRAESQETQYF. The full variable domain, in which reference TRBV7-3 and TRBJ2-5 provide the parts outside the CDR3, is GAGVSQTPSNKVTEKGKYVELRCDPISGHTALYWYRQSLGQGPEFLIYFQGTGAADDSGLPNDRFFAVRPEGSVSTLKIQRTERGDSAVYLCASSLRAESQETQYFGPGTRLLVL.

The chain has TRBV30 and TRBJ1-1; D may be TRBD1 (6 bases). The CDR3 is made up of 13 amino acids. Trimming took 0 bases from V and 1 from J, leaving 6 bases between them. Germline V lookup: CDR1 GTSNPN, CDR2 SVGIG (reference sequence). The DNA of the CDR3 is TGTGCCTGGAGTGTACAGGGGAACACTGAAGCTTTCTTT. Protein sequence: CAWSVQGNTEAFF.